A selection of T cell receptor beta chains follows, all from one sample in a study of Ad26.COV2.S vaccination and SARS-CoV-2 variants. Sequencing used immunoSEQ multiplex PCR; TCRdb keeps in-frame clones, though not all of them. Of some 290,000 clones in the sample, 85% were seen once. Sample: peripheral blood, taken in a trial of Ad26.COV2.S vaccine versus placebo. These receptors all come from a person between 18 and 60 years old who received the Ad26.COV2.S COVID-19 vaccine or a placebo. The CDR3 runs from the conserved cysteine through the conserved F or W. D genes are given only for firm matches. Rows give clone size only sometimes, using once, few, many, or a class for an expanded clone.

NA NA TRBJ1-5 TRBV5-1 TGCGCCAGCAGCTTCTGCAGGGTGGAAAGTCAGCCCCAGCATTTT CASSFCRVESQPQHF
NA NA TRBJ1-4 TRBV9 TGTGCCAGCAGCGTAGGCACAGCCACTAATGAAAAACTGTTTTTT CASSVGTATNEKLFF
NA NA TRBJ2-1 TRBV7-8 TGTGCCAGCAGCTTAGGGTACGAGGGGTTGGAGCAGTTCTTC CASSLGYEGLEQFF
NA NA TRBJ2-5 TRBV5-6 TGTGCCAGCAGCTTTCCAGGGGGGAGGATCCAAGAGACCCAGTACTTC CASSFPGGRIQETQYF
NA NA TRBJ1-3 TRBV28 TGTGCCAGCAGATCACAGGGTGAAAACACCATATATTTT CASRSQGENTIYF
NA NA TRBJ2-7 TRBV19 TGTGCCAGTAGTAGCCCCGACAGCTACGAGCAGTACTTC CASSSPDSYEQYF
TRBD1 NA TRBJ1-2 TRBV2 TGTGCCACTAATCCGGGACAGAGCCTCTATGGCTACACCTTC CATNPGQSLYGYTF
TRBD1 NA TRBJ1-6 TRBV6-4 TGTGCCAGCAGTGACTCAGGGACAGAGAATTCACCCCTCCACTTT CASSDSGTENSPLHF
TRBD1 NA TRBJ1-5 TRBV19 TGTGCCAGTAGTATAGGGGTAGGGGGCTCCAATCAGCCCCAGCATTTT CASSIGVGGSNQPQHF
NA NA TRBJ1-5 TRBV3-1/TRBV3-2 TGTGCCAGCAGCCAAGGGGCGGGGGGACAGCCCCAGCATTTT CASSQGAGGQPQHF
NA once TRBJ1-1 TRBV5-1 TGCGCCAGCAGCTTGAACGGTGAAGCTTTCTTT CASSLNGEAFF
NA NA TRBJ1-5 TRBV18 TGTGCCAGCTCACCCGACAAAAATCAGCCCCAGCATTTT CASSPDKNQPQHF
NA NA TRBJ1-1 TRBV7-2 TGTGCCAGCAGCCCCAGTTGGGGTTGGGGCACTGAAGCTTTCTTT CASSPSWGWGTEAFF
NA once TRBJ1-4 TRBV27 TGTGCCAGCAGTTTACATGACCCGGGAAGAAGTGAAAAACTGTTTTTT CASSLHDPGRSEKLFF
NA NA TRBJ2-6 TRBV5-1 TGCGCCAGCAGCTTGGACTCTGGGGCCAACGTCCTGACTTTC CASSLDSGANVLTF
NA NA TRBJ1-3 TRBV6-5 TGTGCCAGCCAAGACGTTAGCTCTGGAAACACCATATATTTT CASQDVSSGNTIYF
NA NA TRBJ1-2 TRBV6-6 TGTGCCAGCAGGGCCGGGGGAGAAAGCTACACCTTC CASRAGGESYTF
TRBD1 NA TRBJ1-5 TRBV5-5 TGTGCCAGCAGCCCAGCAGCAGGGGGAAATCAGCCCCAGCATTTT CASSPAAGGNQPQHF
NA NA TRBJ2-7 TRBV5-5 TGTGCCAGCAGCTTGTTTGGCTACGAGCAGTACTTC CASSLFGYEQYF
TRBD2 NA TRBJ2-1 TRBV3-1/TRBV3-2 TGTGCCAGCAGCCAAGCGAGAATGGCGGGGGGGTACAATGAGCAGTTCTTC CASSQARMAGGYNEQFF
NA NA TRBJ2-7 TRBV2 TGTGCCAGCAGTGCCAGCTTCGTGATCTACGAGCAGTACTTC CASSASFVIYEQYF
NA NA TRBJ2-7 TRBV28 TGTGCCAGCAGTCCCACCAAATACGAGCAGTACTTC CASSPTKYEQYF
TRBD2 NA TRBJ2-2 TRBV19 TGTGCCAGTAGTACCCCAGCGGGGGAGAACACCGGGGAGCTGTTTTTT CASSTPAGENTGELFF
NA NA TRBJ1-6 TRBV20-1 TGCAGTGCTAGTAGGCCGGGCCACAGTCCCTATAATTCACCCCTCCACTTT CSASRPGHSPYNSPLHF
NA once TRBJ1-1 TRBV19 TGTGCCAGTAGTGTAAGGACGGAGAACACTGAAGCTTTCTTT CASSVRTENTEAFF
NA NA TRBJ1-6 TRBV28 TGTGCCAGCAGTTTCGGTGGGACTGATTCACCCCTCCACTTT CASSFGGTDSPLHF
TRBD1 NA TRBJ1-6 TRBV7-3 TGTGCCAGCAGCCTCGACAGGGGACCCAATTCACCCCTCCACTTT CASSLDRGPNSPLHF
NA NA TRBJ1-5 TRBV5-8 TGTGCCAGCAGCTTAAGGACTTCTCATAGCAATCAGCCCCAGCATTTT CASSLRTSHSNQPQHF
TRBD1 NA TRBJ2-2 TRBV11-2 TGTGCCAGCAGACCCGGACAGGGGGAGGTCGGGGAGCTGTTTTTT CASRPGQGEVGELFF
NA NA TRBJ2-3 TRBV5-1 TGCGCCAGCAGCTGGGGGACGGGAGTCACAGATACGCAGTATTTT CASSWGTGVTDTQYF
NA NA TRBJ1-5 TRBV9 TGTGCCAGCAGCGTAGGCTCAGGGTCTCAGCCCCAGCATTTT CASSVGSGSQPQHF
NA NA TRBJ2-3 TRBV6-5 TGTGCCAGCAGAGGGGGGCGGGGTGATACGCAGTATTTT CASRGGRGDTQYF
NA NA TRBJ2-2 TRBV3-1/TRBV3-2 TGTGCCAGCAGCCAGGGGTCCGGGGAGCTGTTTTTT CASSQGSGELFF
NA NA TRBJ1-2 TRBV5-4 TGTGCCAGCAGCGTGAAGGACGGCTATGGCTACACCTTC CASSVKDGYGYTF
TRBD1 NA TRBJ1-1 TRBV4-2 TGTGCCAGCAGCCACCCTAGGGACAGGGGCCTGAACACTGAAGCTTTCTTT CASSHPRDRGLNTEAFF
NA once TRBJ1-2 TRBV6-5 TGTGCCAGCAGCGCCAACAGGGAGTATGGCTACACCTTC CASSANREYGYTF
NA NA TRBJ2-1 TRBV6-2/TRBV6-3 TGTGCCAGCAGTTACTTGCGGTACAATGAGCAGTTCTTC CASSYLRYNEQFF